The subject of this entry is one T cell receptor beta chain. The data originate from a study of blood T cell repertoires in COVID-19. V lost 4 bases to trimming and J lost 4 bases, with 8 bases between them. The CDR3 is 13 residues long. In germline, CDR1 is MNHEY, CDR2 SVGAGI. Profiling relied on immunoSEQ multiplex PCR, and the TCRdb table lists in-frame clones only, not all of them. The table has some 150,000 clones, 80% to 90% seen once. This chain links TRBV6-5 with TRBJ1-5, with D possibly being TRBD1 (6 bases). The sample consisted of peripheral blood. This sequence originates from a woman aged 45-65 years with acute or convalescent COVID-19. The CDR3 spells CASSWTENQPQHF. CDR3 in DNA: TGTGCCAGCAGTTGGACAGAGAATCAGCCCCAGCATTTT.